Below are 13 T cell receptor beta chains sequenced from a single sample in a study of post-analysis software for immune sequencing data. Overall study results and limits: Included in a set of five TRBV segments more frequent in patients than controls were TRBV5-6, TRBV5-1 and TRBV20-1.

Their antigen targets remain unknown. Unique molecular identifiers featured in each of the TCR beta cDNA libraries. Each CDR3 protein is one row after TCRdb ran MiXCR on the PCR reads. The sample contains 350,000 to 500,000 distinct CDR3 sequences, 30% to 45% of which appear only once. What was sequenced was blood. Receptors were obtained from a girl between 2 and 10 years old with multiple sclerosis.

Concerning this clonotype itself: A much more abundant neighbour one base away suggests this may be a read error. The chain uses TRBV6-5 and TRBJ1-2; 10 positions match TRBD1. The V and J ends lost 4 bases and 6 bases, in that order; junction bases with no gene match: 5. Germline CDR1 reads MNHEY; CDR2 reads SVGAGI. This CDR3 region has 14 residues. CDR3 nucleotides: TGTGCCAGCAGTTGCTCCGGGACAGGGGATGGCTACACCTTC. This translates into CASSCSGTGDGYTF.

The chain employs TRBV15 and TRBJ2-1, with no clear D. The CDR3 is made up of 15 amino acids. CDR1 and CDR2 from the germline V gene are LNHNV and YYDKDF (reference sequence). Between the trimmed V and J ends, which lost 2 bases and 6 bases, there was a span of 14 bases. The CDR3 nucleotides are TGTGCCACCAGCAGATCATCAGCTTTCCCCAATGAGCAGTTCTTC. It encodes CATSRSSAFPNEQFF.

CDR3 bases: TGTGCCAGCAGTTTCAACCCCTTAGGGGACAGAACTAACTATGGCTACACCTTC. Encoded protein: CASSFNPLGDRTNYGYTF. The chain combines TRBV12-3 or TRBV12-4 with TRBJ1-2, with TRBD1 identical over 7 bases. The V segment lost 3 bases and the J segment 0 bases; nucleotides outside the gene matches: 13. The CDR3 is 18 amino acids.

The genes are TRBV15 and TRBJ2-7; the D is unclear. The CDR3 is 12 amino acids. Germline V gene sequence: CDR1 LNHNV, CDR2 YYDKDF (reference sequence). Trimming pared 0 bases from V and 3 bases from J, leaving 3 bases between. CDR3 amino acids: CATSRDHYEQYF. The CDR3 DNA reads TGTGCCACCAGCAGAGATCACTACGAGCAGTACTTC.

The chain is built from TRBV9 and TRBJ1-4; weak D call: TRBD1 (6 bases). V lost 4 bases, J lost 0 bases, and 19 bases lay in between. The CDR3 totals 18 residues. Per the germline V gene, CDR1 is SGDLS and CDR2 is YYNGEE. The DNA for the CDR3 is TGTGCCAGCAGCACCGACAGGATATCCCTACCAACTAATGAAAAACTGTTTTTT. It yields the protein CASSTDRISLPTNEKLFF.

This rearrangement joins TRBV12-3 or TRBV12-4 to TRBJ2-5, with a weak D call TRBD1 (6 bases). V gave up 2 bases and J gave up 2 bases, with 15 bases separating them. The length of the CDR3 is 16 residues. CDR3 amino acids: CASSLRRDTLQETQYF. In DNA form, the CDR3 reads TGTGCCAGCAGTTTACGCAGGGACACATTACAAGAGACCCAGTACTTC.

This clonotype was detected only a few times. CDR3: CASSYGRTSGKETQYF. Written as DNA, the CDR3 is TGTGCCAGCAGTTACGGAAGGACTAGCGGGAAAGAGACCCAGTACTTC. This chain connects TRBV6-6 to TRBJ2-5; 12 bases line up with TRBD2. V lost 2 bases, J lost 3 bases, and 4 bases stayed unmatched. Germline loops: CDR1 MNHNY, CDR2 SVGAGI (reference sequence). The CDR3 consists of 16 residues.

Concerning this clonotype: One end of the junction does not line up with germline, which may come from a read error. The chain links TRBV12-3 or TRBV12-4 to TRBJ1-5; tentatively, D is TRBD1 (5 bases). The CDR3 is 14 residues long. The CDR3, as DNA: TGTGCCAGCAGCCAAGGGGAGAGCAATCGGCCCCAGCATTTT. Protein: CASSQGESNRPQHF.

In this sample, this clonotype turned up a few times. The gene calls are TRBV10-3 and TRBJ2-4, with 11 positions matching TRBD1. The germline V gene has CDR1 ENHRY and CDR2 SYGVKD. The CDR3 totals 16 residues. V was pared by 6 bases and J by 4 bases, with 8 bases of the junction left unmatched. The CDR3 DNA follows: TGTGCCATCAGCACCGGGACAGGGGGTATAAAAAACATTCAGTACTTC. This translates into CAISTGTGGIKNIQYF.

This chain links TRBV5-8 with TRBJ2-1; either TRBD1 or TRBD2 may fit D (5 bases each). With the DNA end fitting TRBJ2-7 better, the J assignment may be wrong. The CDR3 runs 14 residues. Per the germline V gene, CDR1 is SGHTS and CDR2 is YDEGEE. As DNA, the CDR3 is TGTGCCAGCACCCTGAGGGGCTCCTACAATGAGCAGTACTTC. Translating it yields CASTLRGSYNEQYF.

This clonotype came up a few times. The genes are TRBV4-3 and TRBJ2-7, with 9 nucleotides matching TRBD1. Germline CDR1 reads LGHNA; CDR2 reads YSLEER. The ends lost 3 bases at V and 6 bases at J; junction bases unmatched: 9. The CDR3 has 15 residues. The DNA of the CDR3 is TGCGCCAGCAGCCATTACTCGGGACAGGGTTCCGAGCAGTACTTC. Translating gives CASSHYSGQGSEQYF.

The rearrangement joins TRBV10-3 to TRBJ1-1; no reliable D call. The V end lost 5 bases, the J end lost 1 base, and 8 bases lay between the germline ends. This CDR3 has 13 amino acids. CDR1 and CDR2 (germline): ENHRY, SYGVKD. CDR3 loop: CAISKDGNTEAFF. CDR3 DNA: TGTGCCATCAGTAAGGATGGGAACACTGAAGCTTTCTTT.

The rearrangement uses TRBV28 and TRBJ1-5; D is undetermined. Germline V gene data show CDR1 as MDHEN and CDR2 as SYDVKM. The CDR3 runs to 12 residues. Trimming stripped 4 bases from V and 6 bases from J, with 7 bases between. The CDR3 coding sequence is TGTGCCAGCAGTTGGGTTGGTCAGCCCCAGCATTTT. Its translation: CASSWVGQPQHF.